This is a list of T cell receptor beta chains from one sample in a study of blood T cell repertoires in COVID-19. Generated by immunoSEQ multiplex PCR, the TCRdb table keeps only in-frame clones and is missing some. Of about 44,000 clones in the sample, roughly nine tenths were seen once. The sequencing sample was made of peripheral blood. Receptor source: a man in his 70s with active COVID-19. CDR3s include the opening cysteine and the closing phenylalanine or tryptophan. Fields, in order: J gene, CDR3 length, D gene, V gene, clone size, CDR3 DNA, CDR3 protein. D genes are given only for firm matches. Where a row states a size, it is once, few, many or the class of an expanded clone; other rows omit it.

TRBJ2-3 | 17 | TRBD2 | TRBV7-6 | NA | TGTGCCAGCAGCTCTCCGAGCGGGGGGGCCGGCACAGATACGCAGTATTTT | CASSSPSGGAGTDTQYF
TRBJ1-5 | 15 | TRBD1 | TRBV6-2/TRBV6-3 | NA | TGTGCCAGCAGTTACGGACAGGCAGAGGGTCAGCCCCAGCATTTT | CASSYGQAEGQPQHF
TRBJ2-1 | 14 | TRBD1 | TRBV5-5 | NA | TGTGCCAGCAGCGAGGGACAGGGGGTCAATGAGCAGTTCTTC | CASSEGQGVNEQFF
TRBJ2-5 | 14 | TRBD1 | TRBV27 | NA | TGTGCCAGCAGCCGGGGACAGGGAGGAGAGACCCAGTACTTC | CASSRGQGGETQYF
TRBJ1-1 | 15 | NA | TRBV15 | NA | TGTGCCACCAGCCGTGAGGGGGGGATTTGGACTGAAGCTTTCTTT | CATSREGGIWTEAFF
TRBJ2-2 | 15 | TRBD2 | TRBV5-1 | NA | TGCGCCAGCAGCTGGACTAGCGCGAACACCGGGGAGCTGTTTTTT | CASSWTSANTGELFF
TRBJ2-1 | 17 | TRBD2 | TRBV5-1 | once | TGCGCCAGCAGCGACACTAGCGGGGGGGCCTGGTACAATGAGCAGTTCTTC | CASSDTSGGAWYNEQFF
TRBJ1-5 | 17 | TRBD1 | TRBV6-1 | NA | TGTGCCAGCAGTGAAGTTCCTGGGGGGGACAGGGGTCAGCCCCAGCATTTT | CASSEVPGGDRGQPQHF
TRBJ1-2 | 16 | TRBD1 | TRBV10-1 | NA | TGCGCCAGCAGTGAGTCGAGGGGGACAGGGACTCATGGCTACACCTTC | CASSESRGTGTHGYTF
TRBJ2-3 | 14 | NA | TRBV6-1 | NA | TGTGCCAGCAGTGAGAGGCCCGGGACAGATACGCAGTATTTT | CASSERPGTDTQYF
TRBJ2-1 | 15 | TRBD1 | TRBV18 | NA | TGTGCCAGCTCACTGGGACAGGGCCCTAGGGATGAGCAGTTCTTC | CASSLGQGPRDEQFF
TRBJ1-5 | 15 | TRBD1 | TRBV28 | NA | TGTGCCAGCAGTTTATTCGGGACAGGAAATCAGCCCCAGCATTTT | CASSLFGTGNQPQHF
TRBJ1-5 | 12 | NA | TRBV6-2/TRBV6-3 | NA | TGTGCCAGCAGTAACGGGAATCAGCCCCAGCATTTT | CASSNGNQPQHF
TRBJ2-3 | 15 | NA | TRBV5-6 | once | TGTGCCAGCAGCTCCCGTCCCTCCAGCACAGATACGCAGTATTTT | CASSSRPSSTDTQYF
TRBJ2-2 | 15 | NA | TRBV7-2 | once | TGTGCCAGCAGCCCGGGACTTTCGAACACCGGGGAGCTGTTTTTT | CASSPGLSNTGELFF
TRBJ1-4 | 16 | TRBD1 | TRBV2 | NA | TGTGCCAGCAGTGCTGACAGGGTTGGGATCCATGAAAAACTGTTTTTT | CASSADRVGIHEKLFF
TRBJ1-5 | 14 | TRBD1 | TRBV10-3 | NA | TGTGCCATCAGTAGGGGGCAAGGCAATCAGCCCCAGCATTTT | CAISRGQGNQPQHF
TRBJ1-1 | 13 | NA | TRBV6-2/TRBV6-3 | NA | TGTGCCAGCAGTTATACGGGAAACACTGAAGCTTTCTTT | CASSYTGNTEAFF
TRBJ2-7 | 14 | NA | TRBV2 | NA | TGTGCCAGCAGTCCCTCGCAGATGGCCTACGAGCAGTACTTC | CASSPSQMAYEQYF
TRBJ2-3 | 16 | NA | TRBV3-1/TRBV3-2 | NA | TGTGCCAGCAGCCAAGAACTAAGTCAGATCACAGATACGCAGTATTTT | CASSQELSQITDTQYF
TRBJ2-6 | 22 | TRBD1 | TRBV7-3 | NA | TGTGCCAGCAGCTTAATATGGGTAAAAACGGGACAGGGGCGCCCTGGGGCCAACGTCCTGACTTTC | CASSLIWVKTGQGRPGANVLTF
TRBJ2-6 | 16 | NA | TRBV27 | once | TGTGCCAGCAGGCCCAGGGGGGCATCTGGGGCCAACGTCCTGACTTTC | CASRPRGASGANVLTF
TRBJ2-3 | 14 | NA | TRBV2 | NA | TGTGCCAGCACTAGACCGGGAACCACAGATACGCAGTATTTT | CASTRPGTTDTQYF
TRBJ1-3 | 15 | NA | TRBV6-5 | NA | TGTGCCAGCACCTACGGGGGGGAGGATGGAAACACCATATATTTT | CASTYGGEDGNTIYF
TRBJ2-5 | 14 | NA | TRBV6-2/TRBV6-3 | NA | TGTGCCAGCAGTTACTCGTCCCTACAAGAGACCCAGTACTTC | CASSYSSLQETQYF
TRBJ1-2 | 13 | NA | TRBV7-9 | NA | TGTGCCAGCAGCTTCGGCAGGGATAGCGGCTACACCTTC | CASSFGRDSGYTF
TRBJ1-1 | 14 | NA | TRBV19 | NA | TGTGCCAGTTCCTTTACGGGGGAGGCCACTGAAGCTTTCTTT | CASSFTGEATEAFF
TRBJ2-7 | 13 | NA | TRBV28 | NA | TGTGCCAGCAGTTTACCTCAGGGCTACGAGCAGTACTTC | CASSLPQGYEQYF
TRBJ1-2 | 13 | TRBD1 | TRBV5-6 | few | TGTGCCAGCAGCTCAGCAGGGGGATCTGGCTACACCTTC | CASSSAGGSGYTF
TRBJ2-7 | 16 | TRBD1 | TRBV19 | once | TGTGCCAGTAGTCACCGCGCTCCGGGACAGGGGTACGAGCAGTACTTC | CASSHRAPGQGYEQYF
TRBJ2-1 | 15 | TRBD1 | TRBV5-1 | NA | TGCGCCAGCAGCCTGAGGACAGGGGAAGACAATGAGCAGTTCTTC | CASSLRTGEDNEQFF
TRBJ2-6 | 17 | TRBD2 | TRBV28 | NA | TGTGCCAGCAGGATTAGCGGGGCGAGCTCTGGGGCCAACGTCCTGACTTTC | CASRISGASSGANVLTF
TRBJ1-2 | 13 | NA | TRBV3-1/TRBV3-2 | NA | TGTGCCAGCAGCCAAGACTTACAGGGTGGCTACACCTTC | CASSQDLQGGYTF
TRBJ1-2 | 16 | NA | TRBV5-8 | NA | TGTGCCAGCACCCCCGGGAAAGGGATCCCTAACTATGGCTACACCTTC | CASTPGKGIPNYGYTF
TRBJ2-7 | 12 | NA | TRBV5-1 | once | TGCGCCAGCAGCCCACAGGGCGGCGAGCAGTACTTC | CASSPQGGEQYF
TRBJ1-5 | 15 | TRBD1 | TRBV5-6 | once | TGTGCCAGCAGCTTGAGTGACAGGGGGAATCAGCCCCAGCATTTT | CASSLSDRGNQPQHF
TRBJ1-6 | 12 | NA | TRBV28 | NA | TGTGCCAGCAGTTTACTGAATTCACCCCTCCACTTT | CASSLLNSPLHF
TRBJ1-1 | 13 | NA | TRBV19 | NA | TGTGCCAGTAAGTTCCCCGAGGGAGCTGAAGCTTTCTTT | CASKFPEGAEAFF
TRBJ2-3 | 17 | TRBD2 | TRBV5-4 | NA | TGTGCCAGCAGCATGGGACTAGCGGGGGGGCAGACAGATACGCAGTATTTT | CASSMGLAGGQTDTQYF
TRBJ2-1 | 14 | NA | TRBV18 | NA | TGTGCCAGCTCACCCCAGTTGGGGGGCAATGAGCAGTTCTTC | CASSPQLGGNEQFF
TRBJ2-2 | 14 | NA | TRBV6-2/TRBV6-3 | NA | TGTGCCAGCAGTTACAACGGTTACACCGGGGAGCTGTTTTTT | CASSYNGYTGELFF
TRBJ1-6 | 14 | TRBD1 | TRBV7-9 | NA | TGTGCCAGCAGCATGACGGGACAGGTATCACCCCTCCACTTT | CASSMTGQVSPLHF
TRBJ1-3 | 15 | TRBD1 | TRBV5-4 | NA | TGTGCCAGCAGCTCAGGACAGGGCTCTGGAAACACCATATATTTT | CASSSGQGSGNTIYF
TRBJ1-2 | 15 | TRBD1 | TRBV6-5 | NA | TGTGCCAGCAGGGATCCCGGGACAGGGGGCTATGGCTACACCTTC | CASRDPGTGGYGYTF
TRBJ2-2 | 17 | TRBD2 | TRBV4-3 | once | TGCGCCAGCAGCCAAGGGACTAGCGGGGGGAACACCGGGGAGCTGTTTTTT | CASSQGTSGGNTGELFF